The rows below give T cell receptor beta chains drawn from one sample of a study of cytomegalovirus exposure and HLA in healthy donors. Libraries were prepared by immunoSEQ multiplex PCR; TCRdb keeps only in-frame clonotypes and omits some of them. The sample lists about 140,000 clones, about 83% seen once, with 1.4% to 1.5% in the top ten. Input material: PBMCs. The receptors derive from a woman aged 30 to 39 in good health and CMV-seronegative. Each CDR3 is given with its conserved first and last residue. The D gene is left open where the match is weak. Clone size is stated in some rows and not others, as once, few, many or a class when expanded.

abundance	v_gene	d_gene	j_gene	CDR3nt	CDR3aa
.	TRBV28	.	TRBJ1-5	TGTGCCAGCAGTTTAATCTTCGCGGCAGGGGCCCCCAATCAGCCCCAGCATTTT	CASSLIFAAGAPNQPQHF
few	TRBV12-5	TRBD1	TRBJ1-1	TGTGCTAGTGCCGAACAGGGGGTAATAACTGAAGCTTTCTTT	CASAEQGVITEAFF
.	TRBV9	TRBD2	TRBJ2-7	TGTGCCAGCAGCGAGGGAGGGACGGAATTCTACGAGCAGTACTTC	CASSEGGTEFYEQYF
once	TRBV6-5	.	TRBJ2-2	TGTGCCAGCAGTTACTCTAGGGGTCTCACCGGGGAGCTGTTTTTT	CASSYSRGLTGELFF
.	TRBV13	.	TRBJ2-1	TGTGCCAGCAGCCAAGGGACTGGCTACAATGAGCAGTTCTTC	CASSQGTGYNEQFF
.	TRBV19	TRBD1	TRBJ2-3	TGTGCCAGTAACGACCCGGGACAGGGGGTTGGTACGCAGTATTTT	CASNDPGQGVGTQYF
.	TRBV4-2	TRBD1	TRBJ2-7	TGTGCCAGCAGCCGCGGGACAGGGGAGGCCTACGAGCAGTACTTC	CASSRGTGEAYEQYF
few	TRBV18	.	TRBJ1-3	TGTGCCAGCTCACCCTCGGGTCGTACGGACACCATATATTTT	CASSPSGRTDTIYF
.	TRBV27	.	TRBJ1-1	TGTGCCAGCAGTTATAGCTCGAACACTGAAGCTTTCTTT	CASSYSSNTEAFF
.	TRBV7-9	.	TRBJ2-1	TGTGCCAGCAGCCGGGTAGGGGCCTCCTACAATGAGCAGTTCTTC	CASSRVGASYNEQFF
.	TRBV27	.	TRBJ2-7	TGTGCCAGCAGTTCACCGGGATCCGGGCCCTACGAGCAGTACTTC	CASSSPGSGPYEQYF
.	TRBV6-6	.	TRBJ2-7	TGTGCCAGCAGTTACAGGGGGATTCCCTACGAGCAGTACTTC	CASSYRGIPYEQYF
.	TRBV7-8	TRBD1	TRBJ1-4	TGTGCCAGCAGCCCTTGGACAGGAGTAGGTGAAAAACTGTTTTTT	CASSPWTGVGEKLFF
.	TRBV7-3	.	TRBJ2-3	TGTGCCAGCAGCCTAGCGATAGAAACAGATACGCAGTATTTT	CASSLAIETDTQYF
.	TRBV5-1	TRBD1	TRBJ1-2	TGCGCCAGCAGCCCCCGGACAGGGTTTGAAGGCTACACCTTC	CASSPRTGFEGYTF
.	TRBV28	.	TRBJ1-2	TGTGCCAGCAGACGGATGGGGGGGAGCTACACCTTC	CASRRMGGSYTF
.	TRBV19	.	TRBJ2-7	TGTGCCAGTAGTATAGCAGGCGAGCAGTACTTC	CASSIAGEQYF
.	TRBV5-1	TRBD1	TRBJ2-5	TGCGCCAGCAGCTTGGCAGGGGGCTCCGGAGAGACCCAGTACTTC	CASSLAGGSGETQYF
.	TRBV5-1	.	TRBJ1-5	TGCGCCAGCAGCCTCCTAGGGGCCCCATTGTCCAATCAGCCCCAGCATTTT	CASSLLGAPLSNQPQHF
.	TRBV6-5	TRBD1	TRBJ2-1	TGTGCCAGCAGTTACCGGGACAGCGACCCGGAGCAGTTCTTC	CASSYRDSDPEQFF
.	TRBV7-6	.	TRBJ2-3	TGTGCCAGCAGCTTAGTAGAAGATACGCAGTATTTT	CASSLVEDTQYF
.	TRBV7-6	TRBD2	TRBJ2-7	TGTGCCAGCAGCTTAGGGGGGGGTTACGAGCAGTACTTC	CASSLGGGYEQYF
once	TRBV6-5	.	TRBJ1-5	TGTGCCAGCAGTTACTCGGGTACAGGGAATCAGCCCCAGCATTTT	CASSYSGTGNQPQHF
.	TRBV2	TRBD2	TRBJ2-3	TGTGCCAGCAGTGTTCGGGGGGGCAGCACAGATACGCAGTATTTT	CASSVRGGSTDTQYF
.	TRBV28	.	TRBJ2-1	TGTGCCAGCCATGAGGGGGGGGCGGGAAATGAGCAGTTCTTC	CASHEGGAGNEQFF
.	TRBV2	TRBD1	TRBJ2-2	TGTGCCAGCAGTGCACAGGGGGTAAAAGACACCGGGGAGCTGTTTTTT	CASSAQGVKDTGELFF
.	TRBV28	TRBD1	TRBJ1-2	TGTGCCGGAGGGACAGGGGGCGCTGAGGGCTATGGCTACACCTTC	CAGGTGGAEGYGYTF
.	TRBV19	.	TRBJ2-2	TGTGCCAGTAGTATTTCAGGGTACCACTCGAACACCGGGGAGCTGTTTTTT	CASSISGYHSNTGELFF
.	TRBV6-1	.	TRBJ2-2	TGTGCCAGCAGCAGACTCGGGGTGGGCACCGGGGAGCTGTTTTTT	CASSRLGVGTGELFF
.	TRBV5-6	TRBD2	TRBJ2-1	TGTGCCAGCAGCGTGCTAGCGGGGGGGCTCAATGAGCAGTTCTTC	CASSVLAGGLNEQFF
.	TRBV28	TRBD1	TRBJ1-2	TGTGCCAGCAGTATCACAGGGGACTCCGGCTATGGCTACACCTTC	CASSITGDSGYGYTF
.	TRBV6-6	.	TRBJ1-5	TGTGCCAGCAGGTACACGACTCGCAATCAGCCCCAGCATTTT	CASRYTTRNQPQHF
once	TRBV6-5	TRBD1	TRBJ1-5	TGTGCCAGCAGTTCCGGGACAGCTAATCAGCCCCAGCATTTT	CASSSGTANQPQHF
.	TRBV10-1	.	TRBJ1-2	TGCGCCAGCAGTGAGTGGCCCGGGGGAGGCTACACCTTC	CASSEWPGGGYTF
.	TRBV9	.	TRBJ2-1	TGTGCCAGCAGCGTTACAGCCCTCTCCTACAATGAGCAGTTCTTC	CASSVTALSYNEQFF
.	TRBV5-6	TRBD1	TRBJ2-5	TGTGCCAGCAGCTCCACCGGGACAGGGCAAGAGACCCAGTACTTC	CASSSTGTGQETQYF
.	TRBV2	.	TRBJ2-1	TGTGCCAGCAGTCAACAGGGAATCTACAATGAGCAGTTCTTC	CASSQQGIYNEQFF
.	TRBV6-6	.	TRBJ2-3	TGTGCCAGCAGTGGGAAGACCGGGAATACGCAGTATTTT	CASSGKTGNTQYF
.	TRBV21-1	.	TRBJ2-7	TGTGCCAGCAGCAAAGGTAACAGGGGATTAGAAGCGAACGAGCAGTACTTC	CASSKGNRGLEANEQYF
.	TRBV5-6	.	TRBJ2-5	TGTGCCAGCAGCTTGGGACGGGGAGAGACCCAGTACTTC	CASSLGRGETQYF